Following are 22 T cell receptor beta chains from one sample sequenced in a study of T-cell memory formation after mild COVID-19. TCRdb fed the 5' RACE reads into MiXCR, producing one record per CDR3 protein. The sample comprises 300,000 to 350,000 distinct CDR3 sequences, about an eighth of which are singletons, and 22% rests with the top ten. Sequenced input: PBMCs or a T cell subset sorted from them (not recorded which). All receptors come from a man aged 18 to 29 who had mild COVID-19 (a few samples of this study predate the infection). Cell type and time point are not known.

This clonotype showed up just a few times. The chain links TRBV20-1 to TRBJ2-7, with 7 bases identical to TRBD1. Germline CDR1 reads DFQATT; CDR2 reads SNEGSKA (reference sequence). CDR3 size: 13 residues. The junction had 5 bases not matched to a gene; V was cut back by 6 bases and J by 0 bases. CDR3 DNA sequence: TGCAGTGCGCAGACAGGGAGCTCCTACGAGCAGTACGTC. This encodes CSAQTGSSYEQYV.

This clonotype was picked up a small number of times. This rearrangement joins TRBV7-9 to TRBJ2-5; no reliable D call. CDR1 SEHNR and CDR2 FQNEAQ come from the germline V gene (reference sequence). With 5 bases removed from V and 0 bases from J, the gap between germline ends came to 10 bases. The CDR3 consists of 14 residues. In DNA, the CDR3 is TGTGCCAGCAGCGGGCGGAGAAACCAAGAGACCCAGTACTTC. Amino acids: CASSGRRNQETQYF.

The V gene is TRBV12-3 or TRBV12-4, the J gene TRBJ1-1; maybe TRBD1 (5 bases). Trimming removed 10 bases from V and 8 bases from J, with 17 bases in between. The CDR3 runs to 12 residues. For the CDR3, the DNA is TGTGCCACCTCACTGGCGGGGGGGGAAGCTTTCTTT. Translation gives CATSLAGGEAFF.

In its sample, this clonotype was seen a few times. J is TRBJ2-4 and V is TRBV3-1; no reliable D call. Between the trimmed V and J ends, which lost 0 bases and 11 bases, there was a span of 8 bases. This CDR3 contains 12 residues. Per germline, CDR1 LGHDT and CDR2 YNNKEL (reference sequence). The CDR3 bases are TGTGCCAGCAGCCAAGAGGGAACAGTTCAGTACTTC. Translated: CASSQEGTVQYF.

V is TRBV5-1 and J is TRBJ2-1; D possibly matches TRBD1 or TRBD2 (7 bases each). Germline V gives CDR1 SGHRS, CDR2 YFSETQ. The germline V and J ends were trimmed by 0 bases and 10 bases, with 20 bases remaining between them. The CDR3 has 16 residues. In DNA form, the CDR3 reads TGCGCCAGCAGCTTGGACGGGCCCAGGGGGGGAAGGGAGCAGTTCTTC. Its protein is CASSLDGPRGGREQFF.

The chain has TRBV4-3 and TRBJ2-3, with D tentatively TRBD1 (6 bases). CDR1 and CDR2 (germline): LGHNA, YSLEER. The CDR3 has 17 residues. Trimming took 3 bases from V and 2 from J, leaving 18 bases between them. The CDR3 spells CASSQIGTFGDTDTQYF. CDR3 coding DNA: TGCGCCAGCAGCCAGATTGGGACATTTGGGGACACAGATACGCAGTATTTT.

In DNA form, the CDR3 reads TGCGCCAGCAGCCATCCTAACTCCCCGAGTGGCTACACCTTC. Translating gives CASSHPNSPSGYTF. The chain recombines TRBV4-1 with TRBJ1-2; no clear D gene. V was clipped by 3 bases and J by 7 bases, with 15 bases between them. The CDR3 has 14 amino acids. Germline V gene data show CDR1 as MGHRA and CDR2 as YSYEKL.

This clonotype was detected many times. The germline gene is not matched at one end of the junction; a read error may be the cause. This chain joins TRBV7-9 and TRBJ2-1; TRBD1 or TRBD2 may be the D gene (5 bases each). The CDR3 is 14 residues long. In germline, CDR1 is SEHNR, CDR2 FQNEAQ (reference sequence). The CDR3 DNA follows: TGTGCCAGCAGCCTAGCCAGGGACCCCTCTGTTCGGTTCTTC. Amino acid sequence: CASSLARDPSVRFF.

This clonotype was detected only a few times. The chain uses TRBV28 and TRBJ1-1; 8 nucleotides line up with TRBD1. The CDR3 has 15 residues. Germline CDR1 MDHEN, CDR2 SYDVKM. With V trimmed by 6 bases and J by 1 base, 7 bases remained unmatched. Written as DNA, the CDR3 is TGTGCCAGCAGGGGGACAGGAGATGGGAACACTGAAGCTTTCTTT. Protein sequence: CASRGTGDGNTEAFF.

The CDR3 sequence: CSEGTNKVEQFF. For the CDR3, the DNA is TGCAGTGAAGGGACAAACAAGGTTGAGCAGTTCTTC. V usage is TRBV20-1 and J usage is TRBJ2-1, with D perhaps matching TRBD1 (6 bases). There are 12 residues in the CDR3. CDR1 is DFQATT and CDR2 is SNEGSKA in the germline V gene (reference sequence). V was clipped by 7 bases and J by 9 bases, with 16 bases between them.

This clonotype was picked up many times. The chain couples TRBV7-6 to TRBJ2-1, with no clear D. The CDR3 is 15 residues long. Between the trimmed V and J ends, which lost 0 bases and 6 bases, there was a span of 12 bases. CDR1 is SGHVS, CDR2 FNYEAQ, per germline. In DNA form, the CDR3 reads TGTGCCAGCAGCTTAGCCCCTACCTCGGGCAATGAGCAGTTCTTC. Its protein is CASSLAPTSGNEQFF. Based on the CDR3 plus reference TRBV7-6 and TRBJ2-1, the full variable domain is GAGVSQSPRYKVTKRGQDVALRCDPISGHVSLYWYRQALGQGPEFLTYFNYEAQQDKSGLPNDRFSAERPEGSISTLTIQRTEQRDSAMYRCASSLAPTSGNEQFFGPGTRLTVL.

The chain links TRBV18 to TRBJ1-1; 11 bases line up with TRBD1. Germline V lookup: CDR1 KGHSH, CDR2 LQKENI. Trimming took 1 base from V and 1 from J; bases not matched to a gene: 2. The CDR3 length is 16 residues. The CDR3 DNA sequence: TGTGCCAGCTCACCACGGACAGGGGGCAGGAACACTGAAGCTTTCTTT. Its translation is CASSPRTGGRNTEAFF.

This clonotype was observed many times. The gene calls are TRBV5-1 and TRBJ1-5; 7 nucleotides agree with TRBD1. The CDR3 totals 14 residues. The germline CDR1 and CDR2 sequences are SGHRS and YFSETQ. The V and J ends lost 5 bases and 6 bases, in that order; junction bases with no gene match: 8. The CDR3 DNA reads TGCGCCAGCAGAACCGACAGGGAGGCTCAGCCCCAGCATTTT. Translated: CASRTDREAQPQHF.

This clonotype has just a few counts. The CDR3: CASSIPQAGLAGSNTGELFF. The CDR3 DNA reads as TGTGCCAGTAGTATCCCTCAAGCCGGACTAGCGGGGTCGAACACCGGGGAGCTGTTTTTT. This sequence joins TRBV19 and TRBJ2-2; 12 positions agree with TRBD2. Germline V gene data show CDR1 as LNHDA and CDR2 as SQIVND (reference sequence). The length of the CDR3 is 20 residues. After removal of 3 bases from V and 0 bases from J, the junction contained 11 bases not matched to a gene.

This chain links TRBV7-9 with TRBJ1-1, with unresolved D. Germline loops: CDR1 SEHNR, CDR2 FQNEAQ (reference sequence). Trimming cost V 2 bases and J 3 bases, with 7 bases left between them. This CDR3 comprises 13 residues. As DNA, the CDR3 is TGTGCCAGCAGCTTACCCGAGCACACTGAAGCTTTCTTT. It translates to CASSLPEHTEAFF. The full variable domain, completed using reference TRBV7-9 and TRBJ1-1, is DTGVSQNPRHKITKRGQNVTFRCDPISEHNRLYWYRQTLGQGPEFLTYFQNEAQLEKSRLLSDRFSAERPKGSFSTLEIQRTEQGDSAMYLCASSLPEHTEAFFGQGTRLTVV.

This chain connects TRBV6-2 or TRBV6-3 to TRBJ2-2; D call uncertain. The CDR3 contains 16 residues. Trimming took 3 bases from V and 0 from J, leaving 11 bases between them. Germline CDR1 reads MNHEY; CDR2 reads SVGEGT. For the CDR3, the DNA is TGTGCCAGCAGTTATGTCGGCCAGCCGAACACCGGGGAGCTGTTTTTT. Translating it yields CASSYVGQPNTGELFF.

At least ten counts were recorded for this clonotype. This chain joins TRBV7-2 and TRBJ2-3; D remains ambiguous. V was trimmed by 0 bases and J by 4 bases, leaving 8 bases between them. Looked up from germline, CDR1 is SGHTA and CDR2 is FQGNSA. The CDR3 loop spans 14 amino acids. DNA of the CDR3: TGTGCCAGCAGCTTAGCCATCCAAGCAGATACGCAGTATTTT. Translated, it gives CASSLAIQADTQYF.

This chain links TRBV7-8 with TRBJ2-3, with a tentative D call TRBD2 (7 bases). CDR3 length: 15 amino acids. V was pared by 5 bases and J by 5 bases, with 17 bases between. Germline loops: CDR1 SGHVS, CDR2 FQNEAQ. The CDR3 loop is CASSRRGGQGDTQYF. CDR3 in DNA: TGTGCCAGCAGCCGGAGGGGGGGCCAGGGAGATACGCAGTATTTT.

This clonotype has just a few counts. The rearrangement links TRBV7-9 to TRBJ2-1; maybe TRBD2 (5 bases). Germline values: CDR1 SEHNR, CDR2 FQNEAQ (reference sequence). With 5 bases removed from V and 12 bases from J, the gap between germline ends came to 20 bases. The CDR3 length is 14 residues. CDR3 nucleotides: TGTGCCAGCAGCCACACTAGTATCCCCCCCTGGCAGTTCTTC. Protein: CASSHTSIPPWQFF.

The chain has TRBV20-1 and TRBJ2-5, with 7 bases that match TRBD2. V was clipped by 1 base and J by 9 bases; unmatched bases: 11. The CDR3 spans 14 residues. Germline CDR1 DFQATT, CDR2 SNEGSKA (reference sequence). This CDR3 reads CSARVRGTTDAQYF. Written as DNA, the CDR3 is TGCAGTGCTAGAGTCCGAGGGACTACCGATGCCCAGTACTTC.

This clonotype was seen ten or more times. This chain connects TRBV24-1 to TRBJ2-1, with unresolved D. The germline CDR1 and CDR2 sequences are KGHDR and SFDVKD. V was cut by 1 base and J by 0 bases, with 12 bases left in between. The CDR3 is 17 amino acids. Here the CDR3 reads CATSDFPSSGSYNEQFF. The CDR3 DNA is TGTGCCACCAGTGATTTCCCCTCCTCCGGCTCCTACAATGAGCAGTTCTTC.

The J gene is TRBJ2-5, the V gene TRBV7-2; D remains unclear. This CDR3 region has 14 residues. The V gene's germline CDR1 is SGHTA and CDR2 FQGNSA. The V end lost 5 bases, the J end lost 7 bases, and 17 bases lay between the germline ends. The CDR3 nucleotides are TGTGCCAGCAGCCCCGCCGCTAGTGTTCGGACCCAGTACTTC. Encoded protein: CASSPAASVRTQYF.